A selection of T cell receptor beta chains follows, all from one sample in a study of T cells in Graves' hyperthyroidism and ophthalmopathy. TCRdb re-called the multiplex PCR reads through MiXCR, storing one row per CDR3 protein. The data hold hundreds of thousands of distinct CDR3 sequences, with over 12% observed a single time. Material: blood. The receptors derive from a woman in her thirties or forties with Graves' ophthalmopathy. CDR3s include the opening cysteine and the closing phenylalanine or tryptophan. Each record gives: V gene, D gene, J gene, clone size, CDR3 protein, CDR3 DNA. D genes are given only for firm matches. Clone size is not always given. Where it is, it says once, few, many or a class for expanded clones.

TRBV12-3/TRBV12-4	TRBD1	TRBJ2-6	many	CASSFRGSTQGPSGANVLTF	TGTGCCAGCAGTTTCAGGGGTAGCACACAGGGGCCCTCTGGGGCCAACGTCCTGACTTTC
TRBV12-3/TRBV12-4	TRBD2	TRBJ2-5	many	CASSLAGSQETQYF	TGTGCCAGCAGCTTAGCGGGATCGCAGGAGACCCAGTACTTC
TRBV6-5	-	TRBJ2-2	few	CASSYPYRDPNTGELFF	TGTGCCAGCAGTTACCCCTACAGGGACCCGAACACCGGGGAGCTGTTTTTT
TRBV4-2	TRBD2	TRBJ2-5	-	CASSQLAVYQETQYF	TGTGCCAGCAGCCAACTAGCGGTTTACCAAGAGACCCAGTACTTC
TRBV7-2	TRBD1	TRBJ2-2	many	CASSLPLGQGNTGELFF	TGTGCCAGCAGCTTACCCCTAGGACAGGGAAACACCGGGGAGCTGTTTTTT
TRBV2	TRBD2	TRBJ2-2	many	CASSVSGRGFGELFF	TGTGCCAGCAGTGTTAGCGGGAGAGGTTTCGGGGAGCTGTTTTTT
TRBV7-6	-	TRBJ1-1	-	CASSIPTENTEAFF	TGTGCCAGCAGCATACCGACGGAGAACACTGAAGCTTTCTTT
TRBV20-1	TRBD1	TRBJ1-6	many	CSARTPTGPNSPLHF	TGCAGTGCTAGAACCCCGACAGGGCCCAATTCACCCCTCCACTTT
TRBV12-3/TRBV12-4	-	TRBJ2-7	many	CASSWAGRGYEQYF	TGTGCCAGCAGTTGGGCGGGAAGAGGGTACGAGCAGTACTTC
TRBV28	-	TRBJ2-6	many	CASSLYGHLSGANVLTF	TGTGCCAGCAGTTTATATGGGCACCTCTCTGGGGCCAACGTCCTGACTTTC
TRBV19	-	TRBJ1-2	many	CASSMDRTVYGYTF	TGTGCCAGTAGTATGGACCGGACAGTCTATGGCTACACCTTC
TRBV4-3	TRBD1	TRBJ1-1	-	CASSRAGQGVEAFF	TGCGCCAGCAGCCGCGCGGGACAGGGAGTTGAAGCTTTCTTT
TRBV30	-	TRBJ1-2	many	CAWSRGNYGYTF	TGTGCCTGGAGTAGAGGCAACTATGGCTACACCTTC
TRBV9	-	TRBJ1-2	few	CASSPRSTDYFGYTF	TGTGCCAGCAGCCCCCGATCGACAGACTATTTCGGCTACACCTTC
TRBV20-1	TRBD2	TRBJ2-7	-	CSAQGLANSYEQYF	TGCAGTGCCCAGGGACTAGCGAACTCCTACGAGCAGTACTTC
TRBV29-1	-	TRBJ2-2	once	CSVAEDTLPNTEELFF	TGCAGCGTTGCGGAAGACACCCTCCCGAACACCGAGGAGCTGTTTTTT
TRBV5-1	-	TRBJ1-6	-	CASSPIAGVPNSPLHF	TGCGCCAGCAGCCCCATTGCTGGCGTCCCGAATTCACCCCTCCACTTT
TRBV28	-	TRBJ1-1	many	CASSFRPTEAFF	TGTGCCAGCAGTTTTCGGCCAACTGAAGCTTTCTTT
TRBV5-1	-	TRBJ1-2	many	CASSLWAAPNYGYTF	TGCGCCAGCAGCTTGTGGGCAGCGCCAAACTATGGCTACACCTTC
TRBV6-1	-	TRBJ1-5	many	CASRPYRDSNQPQHF	TGTGCCAGCAGACCATACAGAGACTCCAATCAGCCCCAGCATTTT
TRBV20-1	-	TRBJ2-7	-	CSASSFRGSYEQYF	TGCAGTGCTTCCTCCTTCAGGGGCTCCTACGAGCAGTACTTC
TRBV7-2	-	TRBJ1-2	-	CASSLGDARNYGYTF	TGTGCCAGCAGCTTAGGGGACGCCAGAAACTATGGCTACACCTTC
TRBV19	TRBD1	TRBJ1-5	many	CATRDRAYSNQPQHF	TGTGCCACCCGGGACAGGGCTTATAGCAATCAGCCCCAGCATTTT
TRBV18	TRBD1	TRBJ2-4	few	CASSPPVRGQKNIQYF	TGTGCCAGCTCACCACCGGTTCGGGGACAGAAAAACATTCAGTACTTC
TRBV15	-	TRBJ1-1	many	CATSRPQNTEAFF	TGTGCCACCAGCAGACCTCAAAACACTGAAGCTTTCTTT
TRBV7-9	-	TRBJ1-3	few	CASSLTGSTGNTIYF	TGTGCCAGCAGCCTTACGGGTTCCACCGGAAACACCATATATTTT
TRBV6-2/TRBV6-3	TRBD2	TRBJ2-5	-	CASSPPGLADQETQYF	TGTGCCAGCAGTCCGCCCGGACTAGCGGATCAAGAGACCCAGTACTTC
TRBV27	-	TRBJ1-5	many	CASAVTGFGNQPQHF	TGTGCCAGCGCCGTCACAGGGTTCGGCAATCAGCCCCAGCATTTT
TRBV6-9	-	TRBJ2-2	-	CASSYGPGSGELFF	TGTGCCAGCAGTTATGGCCCGGGGAGCGGGGAGCTGTTTTTT
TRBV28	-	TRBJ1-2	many	CASSPRTDGYTF	TGTGCCAGCAGTCCCCGGACAGACGGCTACACCTTC
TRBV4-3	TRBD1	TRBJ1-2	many	CASSLAPPGTGFDGYTF	TGCGCCAGCAGCCTAGCACCACCCGGGACAGGGTTTGATGGCTACACCTTC
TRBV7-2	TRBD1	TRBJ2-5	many	CASSRGQDPETQYF	TGTGCCAGCAGCCGAGGACAGGACCCAGAGACCCAGTACTTC
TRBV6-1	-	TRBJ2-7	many	CAGDTPRVEQYF	TGTGCCGGGGACACCCCTAGAGTCGAGCAGTACTTC
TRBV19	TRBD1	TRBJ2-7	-	CASSIGWGQSYEQYF	TGTGCCAGTAGTATAGGGTGGGGACAGTCCTACGAGCAGTACTTC
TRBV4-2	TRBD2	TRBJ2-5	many	CASSTREGREETQYF	TGTGCCAGCAGCACCCGGGAGGGCCGCGAGGAGACCCAGTACTTC
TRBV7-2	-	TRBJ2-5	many	CASSLDPSQETQYF	TGTGCCAGCAGCTTAGACCCTAGCCAAGAGACCCAGTACTTC
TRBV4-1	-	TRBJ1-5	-	CASSQDRDSNQPQHF	TGCGCCAGCAGCCAAGACAGAGATAGCAATCAGCCCCAGCATTTT
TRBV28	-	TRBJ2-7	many	CASSLGYNYEQYF	TGTGCCAGCAGTTTAGGATACAACTACGAGCAGTACTTC
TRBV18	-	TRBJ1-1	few	CASSLTLVTEAFF	TGTGCCAGCTCACTAACTCTAGTCACTGAAGCTTTCTTT
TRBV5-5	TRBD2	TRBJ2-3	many	CASSLTSATTDTQYF	TGTGCCAGCAGCTTGACTAGCGCCACCACAGATACGCAGTATTTT
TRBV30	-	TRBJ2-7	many	CAWRTGPISYEQYF	TGTGCCTGGAGGACGGGACCCATCTCCTACGAGCAGTACTTC
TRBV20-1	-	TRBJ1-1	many	CSARDGRLNTEAFF	TGCAGTGCTAGGGACGGCAGATTGAACACTGAAGCTTTCTTT
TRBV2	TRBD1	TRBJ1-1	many	CASSAGTGGAWREAFF	TGTGCCAGCAGTGCGGGGACAGGGGGCGCCTGGCGTGAAGCTTTCTTT
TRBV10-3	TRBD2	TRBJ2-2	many	CAISEGSGRNGGELFF	TGTGCCATCAGTGAGGGGAGCGGGAGGAACGGCGGGGAGCTGTTTTTT
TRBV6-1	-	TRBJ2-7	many	CASSSGGSSSYEQYF	TGTGCCAGCAGCTCCGGGGGTAGCAGCTCCTACGAGCAGTACTTC
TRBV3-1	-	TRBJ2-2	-	CASSPRDGSPSTGELFF	TGTGCCAGCAGCCCCCGGGACGGGTCGCCGAGCACCGGGGAGCTGTTTTTT
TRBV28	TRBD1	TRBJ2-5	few	CASSPRGRLQEAQYF	TGTGCCAGCAGCCCCAGGGGGCGCTTGCAAGAGGCCCAGTACTTC
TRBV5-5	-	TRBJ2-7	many	CASFTVQGSYEQYF	TGTGCCAGCTTTACCGTACAGGGATCCTACGAGCAGTACTTC
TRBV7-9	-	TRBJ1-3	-	CASTSLSEGGNTIYF	TGTGCCAGCACTTCCCTTTCAGAGGGGGGAAACACCATATATTTT
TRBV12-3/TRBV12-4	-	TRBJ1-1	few	CASSLGSSGTEAFF	TGTGCCAGCAGTTTAGGATCCTCGGGCACTGAAGCTTTCTTT
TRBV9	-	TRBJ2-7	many	CASSAPHEQYF	TGTGCCAGCAGCGCCCCTCACGAGCAGTACTTC
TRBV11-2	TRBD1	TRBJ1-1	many	CASSSYRDRNTEAFF	TGTGCCAGCAGCTCATACCGGGACAGAAACACTGAAGCTTTCTTT